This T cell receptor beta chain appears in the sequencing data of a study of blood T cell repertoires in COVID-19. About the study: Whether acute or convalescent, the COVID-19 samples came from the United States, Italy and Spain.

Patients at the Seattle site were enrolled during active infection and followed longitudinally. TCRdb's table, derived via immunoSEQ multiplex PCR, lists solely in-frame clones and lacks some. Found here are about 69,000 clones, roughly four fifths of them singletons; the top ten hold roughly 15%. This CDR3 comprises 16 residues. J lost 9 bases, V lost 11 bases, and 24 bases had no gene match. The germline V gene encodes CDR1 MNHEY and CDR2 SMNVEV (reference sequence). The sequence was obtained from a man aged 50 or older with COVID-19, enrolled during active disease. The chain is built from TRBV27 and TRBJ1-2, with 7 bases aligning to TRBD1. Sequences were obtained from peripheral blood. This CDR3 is CAPIPHPGQIMVCYTF. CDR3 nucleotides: TGTGCCCCCATCCCCCACCCGGGACAGATAATGGTGTGCTACACCTTC.